A single sample gave rise to the 3 T cell receptor beta chains below, sequenced in a study of response to subunit inactivated influenza vaccine. TCRdb redid the calling of the RT-PCR reads with MiXCR, one entry per CDR3 protein. This sample has about 520,000 distinct CDR3 sequences, with less than 30% found just once. This specimen was CD4+ T cells sorted from PBMCs, taken around 5 days after vaccination. The receptor set was obtained from a man aged 50-60 years who received an inactivated influenza vaccine.

There are a few counts of this clonotype. The J gene is TRBJ2-1, the V gene TRBV10-3; perhaps TRBD2 as D (5 bases). This CDR3 has 15 residues. The germline V gene has CDR1 ENHRY and CDR2 SYGVKD. V was clipped by 0 bases and J by 7 bases, with 13 bases between them. The CDR3 here is CAISESTSFVNEQFF. The CDR3 nucleotides are TGTGCCATCAGTGAGTCAACTAGTTTCGTGAATGAGCAGTTCTTC.

This clonotype was detected a few times. The gene calls are TRBV11-1 and TRBJ2-5, with D perhaps assigned TRBD1 or TRBD2 (7 bases each). V was trimmed by 4 bases and J by 4 bases, leaving 25 bases between them. The CDR3 runs to 18 residues. CDR1 is SGHAT, CDR2 FQDESV, per germline (reference sequence). The CDR3 protein is CASSSGQPGRDLRETQYF. CDR3 in DNA: TGTGCCAGCAGCTCGGGACAGCCAGGGAGGGACTTGCGAGAGACCCAGTACTTC.

The chain combines TRBV6-2 or TRBV6-3 with TRBJ2-7, with D unresolved. Germline V gives CDR1 MNHEY, CDR2 SVGEGT. Trimming stripped 3 bases from V and 7 bases from J, with 13 bases between. The CDR3 consists of 13 residues. The CDR3 loop is CASSYDPLGEQYF. The CDR3 DNA is TGTGCCAGCAGTTATGATCCGCTGGGAGAGCAGTACTTC.